These T cell receptor beta chains were read from a single sample in a study of cytomegalovirus exposure and HLA in healthy donors. Some clones are missing from TCRdb's copy, which holds only in-frame ones; the method was immunoSEQ multiplex PCR. The profile covers around 130,000 clones, with around 84% appearing a single time and 2.5% to 3.5% taken by the ten largest. The sequencing input was PBMCs. These receptor sequences come from a woman between 18 and 29 years old in good health and CMV-seropositive. Each CDR3 is given with its conserved first and last residue. Each record gives: V gene, J gene, CDR3 protein.

TRBV5-1	TRBJ2-3	CASSLAPDSSTDTQYF
TRBV5-1	TRBJ2-5	CASKTGTLEETQYF
TRBV18	TRBJ2-7	CASSPGAERHEQYF
TRBV20-1	TRBJ2-7	CSAREGAGNSF
TRBV14	TRBJ1-5	CASSQDSYVVGYSNQPQHF
TRBV4-1	TRBJ1-6	CASSQLEGRYNSPLHF
TRBV13	TRBJ2-1	CASSWTSGGNEQFF
TRBV5-1	TRBJ2-1	CASSLSGIYNEQFF
TRBV7-9	TRBJ2-3	CASSRGDTQYF
TRBV6-5	TRBJ2-6	CASSAPSGPRVLTF
TRBV28	TRBJ2-7	CASSRPGTGIDEQYF
TRBV6-1	TRBJ2-5	CASTGDWETQYF
TRBV10-3	TRBJ2-1	CAISLTGPSYNEQFF
TRBV30	TRBJ1-6	CAWNRGAPNSPLHF
TRBV4-2	TRBJ2-1	CASSQDPPEATYNEQFF
TRBV11-2	TRBJ2-5	CASSLLGGGALETQYF
TRBV9	TRBJ2-3	CASTSGGPWDTQYF
TRBV28	TRBJ1-1	CASSPRTGEITEAFF
TRBV11-3	TRBJ2-3	CASSLAGYSTDTQYF
TRBV29-1	TRBJ2-6	CSVETDRGAGANVLTF
TRBV10-1	TRBJ1-1	CASSPTGQGKRTEAFF
TRBV6-1	TRBJ1-4	CASRAGGYEKLFF
TRBV30	TRBJ2-7	CAGGSYEQYF
TRBV19	TRBJ2-3	CASSMWDRNTDTQYF